This T cell receptor beta chain was found in a study of T cells expressing NK-cell markers. Study overall: In sorted CD3+CD56+NKG2C+, CD3+CD56+NKG2C- and CD3+CD56-NKG2C+ T cells, TCR beta repertoires were obtained. Serological testing identified seven of the eight sequenced donors as HCMV-seropositive and one as seronegative. Study results and limitations: These same clonotypes (in a few donors) also led the CD3+CD56-NKG2C+ fraction.

Each CDR3 protein gets one entry in TCRdb, which reprocessed the 5' RACE reads and gives no DNA. The data show approximately 380,000 distinct CDR3 sequences, and the top ten clones hold around 5.2%. Concerning this clonotype itself: Antigen specificity is unknown.

The CDR3 consists of 14 residues. This clonotype originated in a man aged 18-69 years in good health. This chain joins TRBV21-1 and TRBJ2-3; TCRdb names TRBD1, which stays unverified in the absence of DNA. TRBV21-1 is a pseudogene locus. Sequencing was performed on blood T cells: a sorted CD56 or NKG2C T cell subset, CD4+ or CD8+ T cells, or bulk PBMC T cells (not recorded which). The CDR3 sequence is CASSFPPVGDTQYF.